This TCR beta chain derives from a study of OX40 agonist ivuxolimab in advanced cancers. Study context: Each dose-escalation patient presented with hepatocellular carcinoma, melanoma, renal cell or head and neck cancer. Prior anti-PD-1, anti-PD-L1 or anti-CTLA-4 therapy was allowed; 30% to 40% had some.

Between the trimmed V and J ends, which lost 0 bases and 0 bases, there was a span of 13 bases. This CDR3 comprises 17 residues. Germline V gene sequence: CDR1 MGHRA, CDR2 YSYEKL. Produced via immunoSEQ multiplex PCR; TCRdb's table is partial and in-frame only. In the table there are around 86,000 clones, 85% to 95% of which are singletons. Study-wide findings and caveats: The mean number of expanded clones was higher in CD8+ T cells than in CD4+. The antigen specificity of the peripheral T cells (those that were expanded) was not determined.

In the case of this clone: Antigen unknown.

J is TRBJ2-3 and V is TRBV4-1, with D perhaps TRBD2 (6 bases). This specimen was CD4+ or CD8+ T cells sorted from blood, taken in a trial of the OX40 agonist ivuxolimab. This clonotype was obtained from an adult with an advanced solid tumor such as melanoma, head and neck, liver or kidney cancer. The chain's CDR3 is CASSQDGLAPSTDTQYF. For the CDR3, the DNA is TGCGCCAGCAGCCAAGATGGGCTAGCGCCTAGCACAGATACGCAGTATTTT.